A selection of T cell receptor beta chains follows, all from one sample in a study of cytomegalovirus exposure and HLA in healthy donors. Profiled with immunoSEQ multiplex PCR; TCRdb holds only in-frame clones, not every one. The sample holds about 200,000 clones, 60% to 85% seen once. The specimen was PBMCs. The receptors stem from a man in his forties in good health and CMV-seronegative. Both conserved end residues are part of each CDR3. The D gene is left open where the match is weak. Clone size is given for some rows only: seen once, a few or many times, or a class if the clone is expanded.

TRBD1	TRBV2	NA	TRBJ1-2	TGTGCCAGCAGTGGACTGGAGGGACAGGTTTTTGGAGGCTACACCTTC	CASSGLEGQVFGGYTF
TRBD2	TRBV4-3	NA	TRBJ2-2	TGCGCCAGCAGCCAAGAAAGACGACTAGCGGGTAACACCGGGGAGCTGTTTTTT	CASSQERRLAGNTGELFF
NA	TRBV4-1	NA	TRBJ1-2	TGCGCCAGCAGCCAAGAGGCGGGCGGGGGGGGCTACACCTTC	CASSQEAGGGGYTF
NA	TRBV5-1	NA	TRBJ2-7	TGCGCCAGCAGCTTACAGGGTTACGAGCAGTACTTC	CASSLQGYEQYF
NA	TRBV5-6	NA	TRBJ2-3	TGTGCCAGCAGCTTGCTGGCAGGGCCGACAGATACGCAGTATTTT	CASSLLAGPTDTQYF
TRBD2	TRBV4-2	NA	TRBJ2-2	TGTGCCAGCAGCCAAGTAGCGGGGGGGCCTTATACCGGGGAGCTGTTTTTT	CASSQVAGGPYTGELFF
TRBD1	TRBV27	NA	TRBJ1-3	TGTGCCAGCAGTTCACTGGACAGGCGGGGAAACACCATATATTTT	CASSSLDRRGNTIYF
NA	TRBV5-4	few	TRBJ2-7	TGTGCCAGCAGCCTAGGCTACGAGCAGTACTTC	CASSLGYEQYF
NA	TRBV19	NA	TRBJ1-1	TGTGCCAGTAGCCGCGTATGGTTGACTGAAGCTTTCTTT	CASSRVWLTEAFF
NA	TRBV2	NA	TRBJ1-2	TGTGCCAGCAGTGAAAACAGCCCAGGCTACACCTTC	CASSENSPGYTF